This T cell receptor beta chain was identified in a study of cytomegalovirus exposure and HLA in healthy donors. Study-wide context: Around 80 million unique TCRs from HLA-typed donors were held in an early data release. Study-wide results and limits: In vitro assays verified that three CMV-associated chains recognized CMV antigens specifically. An ancestry cluster, one associated with Asian ancestry, reportedly showed fewer N-insertions than the roughly 670-donor mean in a later analysis. Most subjects had HLA-A and HLA-B alleles reportedly predicted accurately by TCR beta sequences.

60 Vbeta and 13 Jbeta primers were used in PCR. Repertoires were generated with immunoSEQ multiplex PCR, while TCRdb's copy carries only in-frame clones and drops some. The sample carries about 140,000 clones, around 80% recorded once. Points on this clone: Its target is unknown.

Per germline, CDR1 SGHDT and CDR2 YYEEEE. The CDR3 has 12 amino acids. The ends were cut back, 2 bases at V and 6 bases at J, with 5 bases in the middle. The J gene is TRBJ2-2, the V gene TRBV5-6; D unresolved. The sequence was obtained from a male donor in good health and CMV-seronegative. Sequencing input: PBMCs. CDR3 sequence: CASSFSAGELFF. The CDR3 DNA follows: TGTGCCAGCAGCTTCTCGGCCGGGGAGCTGTTTTTT.